The present TCR beta chain was sequenced within a study of T cells in Graves' hyperthyroidism and ophthalmopathy. TCR beta CDR3 regions were amplified from RNA. Carried out on the TCR CDR3, a first-round RT-PCR used the HTBI primer set. TCRdb independently ran MiXCR on the multiplex PCR reads; one entry per CDR3 protein. The sample carries approximately 360,000 distinct CDR3 sequences, approximately 14% recorded once. This clonotype was detected ten times or more. Germline V gives CDR1 DFQATT, CDR2 SNEGSKA (reference sequence). V lost 3 bases and J lost 5; bases outside the gene matches: 6. CDR3 length: 14 amino acids.

The sequence was collected from a woman aged 18-30 years with Graves' hyperthyroidism that later progressed to Graves' ophthalmopathy. Sequencing input: blood. The rearrangement uses TRBV20-1 and TRBJ2-7, with TRBD2 matching 11 bases. CDR3 DNA: TGCAGTGCTAGGGGGGTAGCGGGAGGGGACGAGCAGTACTTC. Protein: CSARGVAGGDEQYF.